This TCR beta chain was recorded in a study of CD8+ T cells in alopecia areata. Germline V gene lookup returns CDR1 MNHEY and CDR2 SMNVEV (reference sequence). The CDR3 is 16 amino acids. The germline V and J ends were trimmed by 4 bases and 3 bases, with 16 bases remaining between them. As the sequencing template, cDNA was produced by extracting RNA and reverse transcribing it. Libraries were prepared by immunoSEQ multiplex PCR; TCRdb keeps only in-frame clonotypes and omits some of them. The data contain around 190,000 clones, around three fifths of them singletons. What was sequenced was CD8+ T cells sorted from blood. The receptor was derived from a human donor in good health. The rearrangement joins TRBV27 to TRBJ2-4; TRBD1 might be the D (7 bases). The CDR3 DNA is TGTGCCAGCAGTTCAGGGGGGAGATGGGGCAAAAACATTCAGTACTTC. Translating gives CASSSGGRWGKNIQYF.